This T cell receptor (beta chain) was sequenced during a study of blood T cell repertoires in COVID-19. The participants were between about 18 and 90 years old and came from under 25 US areas. Which cohort a participant joined came from the clinical history participants gave. The table lists this clone with a count of one. CDR1 is SEHNR and CDR2 is FQNEAQ in the germline V gene (reference sequence). Trimming pared 7 bases from V and 6 bases from J, leaving 10 bases between. This CDR3 has 11 residues. Profiled with immunoSEQ multiplex PCR; TCRdb holds only in-frame clones, not every one. The data show fewer than 250,000 clones, about nine tenths seen once.

This TCR was recovered from a man in his thirties or forties in a cohort exposed to, infected with or recovered from COVID-19 (not recorded which). What was sequenced was PBMCs or T cells enriched from blood (not recorded which). This sequence joins TRBV7-9 and TRBJ2-7; no firm D call. The CDR3 loop reads CASTDSIEQYF. CDR3 coding DNA: TGTGCCAGCACCGATTCTATCGAGCAGTACTTC.